One sample yielded the 15 T cell receptor beta chains listed below, sequenced in a study of OX40 agonist ivuxolimab in advanced cancers. The table came from immunoSEQ multiplex PCR; TCRdb's copy has only in-frame clones and leaves some out. The profile shows about 91,000 clones, 87% of them singletons. The sample in question was CD4+ or CD8+ T cells sorted from blood, obtained in a trial of the OX40 agonist ivuxolimab. The receptors derive from an adult with an advanced solid tumor such as melanoma, head and neck, liver or kidney cancer.

The rearrangement joins TRBV6-1 to TRBJ1-1, with unresolved D. Trimming took 7 bases from V and 4 from J, leaving 16 bases between them. This CDR3 contains 14 residues. Germline V gives CDR1 MNHNS, CDR2 SASEGT. This chain's CDR3 is CASTVDFSGTEAFF. CDR3 coding DNA: TGTGCCAGCACTGTGGACTTCTCTGGCACTGAAGCTTTCTTT.

This chain links TRBV7-2 with TRBJ1-2; no definite D call. The CDR3 sequence is 15 residues long. V was cut by 0 bases and J by 7 bases, with 15 bases left in between. Germline loops: CDR1 SGHTA, CDR2 FQGNSA. DNA of the CDR3: TGTGCCAGCAGCTTAGCCTCGGCCTCGAGGACTGGCTACACCTTC. Amino acid sequence: CASSLASASRTGYTF.

This clone has a single count. This sequence joins TRBV5-1 and TRBJ1-1; 8 bases are shared with TRBD1. Trimming at V came to 4 bases and at J to 1 base, leaving 6 bases not matched to a gene. Germline lookup yields CDR1 SGHRS and CDR2 YFSETQ. This CDR3 region has 15 residues. The CDR3: CASSASGTGNTEAFF. CDR3 coding DNA: TGCGCCAGCAGCGCGTCCGGGACAGGGAACACTGAAGCTTTCTTT.

This clone was detected a few times. This chain uses TRBV15 with TRBJ2-1, with 7 bases fitting TRBD1. V gave up 5 bases and J gave up 0 bases; unmatched junction bases: 7. The length of the CDR3 is 16 residues. Germline V lookup: CDR1 LNHNV, CDR2 YYDKDF (reference sequence). In DNA form, the CDR3 reads TGTGCCACCAGCCGACAGGGCCCAAGCTCCTACAATGAGCAGTTCTTC. Protein sequence: CATSRQGPSSYNEQFF.

Comment on this clone: Within the sample, other DNA sequences also encode this same CDR3. This sequence joins TRBV7-2 and TRBJ1-1; the D gene is possibly TRBD1 (5 bases). V was shortened by 1 base and J by 5 bases, with 14 bases between the two germline ends. In germline, CDR1 is SGHTA, CDR2 FQGNSA. The length of the CDR3 is 15 residues. The CDR3 nucleotides are TGTGCCAGCAGCTTAGTTGGTCAGGGAGGGACTGAAGCTTTCTTT. Protein product: CASSLVGQGGTEAFF.

A few counts support this clone. This chain joins TRBV6-1 and TRBJ1-1; possibly TRBD1 for D (5 bases). CDR1 and CDR2 (germline): MNHNS, SASEGT. V shed 6 bases and J shed 4 bases, with 15 bases lying between them. The CDR3 totals 14 residues. The CDR3 coding sequence is TGTGCCAGCAGGACCTCAGGGCGGGGCACTGAAGCTTTCTTT. The encoded protein is CASRTSGRGTEAFF.

The V gene is TRBV10-3, the J gene TRBJ1-1; tentative D call: TRBD1 (5 bases). CDR3 size: 13 residues. Trimming took off 4 bases at V and 3 bases at J, with 9 bases between the two ends. The germline gives CDR1 ENHRY, CDR2 SYGVKD. CDR3 loop: CAISGGVDTEAFF. As DNA, the CDR3 is TGTGCCATCAGTGGAGGGGTGGACACTGAAGCTTTCTTT.

The gene calls are TRBV5-1 and TRBJ2-1; 7 positions match TRBD2. The trim removed 0 bases at V and 12 bases at J, leaving 9 bases unmatched. Germline CDR1 SGHRS, CDR2 YFSETQ. The CDR3 has 14 residues. CDR3 region: CASSLGEPWEGQFF. The CDR3 DNA sequence: TGCGCCAGCAGCTTGGGGGAACCTTGGGAGGGGCAGTTCTTC.

V is TRBV5-1 and J is TRBJ1-1; D might be TRBD1 (5 bases). Germline loops: CDR1 SGHRS, CDR2 YFSETQ. The CDR3 spans 13 residues. V lost 2 bases, J lost 7 bases, and 12 bases lay in between. The CDR3 region is CASSLSGTGEAFF. Here the CDR3 DNA reads TGCGCCAGCAGCTTATCGGGAACAGGTGAAGCTTTCTTT.

V and J are TRBV7-9 and TRBJ2-7; TRBD1 or TRBD2 may be the D gene (6 bases each). The CDR3 is made up of 13 amino acids. Trimming removed 2 bases at V and 6 bases at J, with 11 bases between. Germline CDR1 and CDR2: SEHNR and FQNEAQ (reference sequence). CDR3 in DNA: TGTGCCAGCAGCTTACTACAGGGACTCGAGCAGTACTTC. Its protein is CASSLLQGLEQYF.

This clone appeared a single time. The chain has TRBV7-2 and TRBJ1-5; 8 nucleotides agree with TRBD1. CDR3 length: 16 residues. Germline CDR1 reads SGHTA; CDR2 reads FQGNSA. J gave up 2 bases and V 4 bases, and 7 bases lay outside the gene matches. The DNA for the CDR3 is TGTGCCAGCAGCTGGACAGGGAAGAGGGGCAATCAGCCCCAGCATTTT. It specifies CASSWTGKRGNQPQHF.

This rearrangement joins TRBV28 to TRBJ2-7; tentative D call: TRBD1 (6 bases). The germline CDR1 and CDR2 sequences are MDHEN and SYDVKM. This CDR3 region has 17 residues. Trimming shortened V by 6 bases and J by 7 bases, and 28 bases separated the two germline ends. The CDR3 here is CASRGSGSGRGFREQYF. In nucleotides, the CDR3 is TGTGCCAGCAGAGGCTCCGGATCGGGCAGGGGATTTAGGGAGCAGTACTTC.

The gene calls are TRBV7-3 and TRBJ2-6, with unresolved D. The CDR3 spans 15 residues. Trimming left V 3 bases short and J 0 bases short, with 6 bases between. Germline values: CDR1 SGHTA, CDR2 FQGTGA. Here the CDR3 reads CASSLFHSGANVLTF. The CDR3 DNA follows: TGTGCCAGCAGCTTGTTCCACTCTGGGGCCAACGTCCTGACTTTC.

The table lists this clone with a count of one. The chain has TRBV5-1 and TRBJ1-1; no definite D call. The CDR3 has 15 amino acids. The germline CDR1 and CDR2 sequences are SGHRS and YFSETQ. Trimming left V 4 bases short and J 4 bases short, with 17 bases between. CDR3 DNA sequence: TGCGCCAGCAGCCAGAATCCGCCCCCCGGCACTGAAGCTTTCTTT. Encoded protein: CASSQNPPPGTEAFF.

This clone was recorded only once. This sequence joins TRBV18 and TRBJ2-7; 9 bases are shared with TRBD1. This CDR3 spans 16 amino acids. Germline loops: CDR1 KGHSH, CDR2 LQKENI. The V and J ends lost 6 bases and 2 bases, in that order; junction bases with no gene match: 11. The CDR3 reads CASSLFDRGTTYEQYF. The DNA for the CDR3 is TGTGCCAGCTCCCTCTTCGACAGGGGGACTACCTACGAGCAGTACTTC.